A selection of T cell receptor beta chains follows, all from one sample in a study of PD-1 blockade in classical Hodgkin lymphoma. This table comes from immunoSEQ multiplex PCR, and its TCRdb copy is limited to in-frame clones, with some not included. Altogether about 150,000 clones are present, just under 80% being singletons, with the ten largest covering about 9.2%. The material was peripheral blood mononuclear cells (PBMCs), obtained before the second cycle of nivolumab. The source is a human donor with classical Hodgkin lymphoma. Each CDR3 is given with its conserved first and last residue. D genes are given only for firm matches. Clone size, where shown, is once, few, many, or a class for clones that have expanded.

>NA|TRBV6-1|NA|TRBJ2-7
TGTGCCAGCAGGCCAGGGGTTGCGGCGGACGAGCAGTACTTC
CASRPGVAADEQYF
>NA|TRBV6-5|NA|TRBJ1-4
TGTGCCAGCAGAAGGACAGCTAATGAAAAACTGTTTTTT
CASRRTANEKLFF
>NA|TRBV7-9|TRBD1|TRBJ2-3
TGTGCCGGATCTACGGGACAGATCAGCACAGATACGCAGTATTTT
CAGSTGQISTDTQYF
>few|TRBV19|NA|TRBJ2-7
TGTGCCAGTAGTGAGGGGGGGCTGTACGAGCAGTACTTC
CASSEGGLYEQYF
>NA|TRBV10-3|NA|TRBJ2-2
TGTGCCATCAGTTCGGACTTGCCACAGAACACCGGGGAGCTGTTTTTT
CAISSDLPQNTGELFF
>NA|TRBV7-9|NA|TRBJ2-6
TGTGCCAGCAACCCGGGTACGGGAGAATGGGGGGCCAACGTCCTGACTTTC
CASNPGTGEWGANVLTF
>NA|TRBV19|TRBD2|TRBJ2-5
TGTGCCAGTAGTACCAGACTAGCGGGGGCCCAAGAGACCCAGTACTTC
CASSTRLAGAQETQYF
>NA|TRBV4-3|TRBD2|TRBJ2-1
TGCGCCAGCAGCCATGGACTAGCGGGAGCTACAGCCTTCTACAATGAGCAGTTCTTC
CASSHGLAGATAFYNEQFF
>NA|TRBV5-1|NA|TRBJ2-3
TGCGCCAGCAGCTTGGTTACGGGAAGCGGTCCAACGCAGTATTTT
CASSLVTGSGPTQYF
>once|TRBV6-6|TRBD2|TRBJ2-1
TGTGCCAGCAGCCCTAGCGGGGGGTTCTACAATGAGCAGTTCTTC
CASSPSGGFYNEQFF
>NA|TRBV9|NA|TRBJ2-7
TGTGCCAGCAGCGTACGGGTCCAGGAATACGAGCAGTACTTC
CASSVRVQEYEQYF
>NA|TRBV28|NA|TRBJ1-2
TGTGCCAGCAGTCCCGCCAGGGGCTATGGCTACACCTTC
CASSPARGYGYTF
>NA|TRBV30|TRBD1|TRBJ2-2
TGTGCCTGGAGTACAGACAGGGGTACCGGGGAGCTGTTTTTT
CAWSTDRGTGELFF
>NA|TRBV6-1|NA|TRBJ1-2
TGTGCCAGCACCTTCGGCAGGGGATTCAACGGGGGCTACACCTTC
CASTFGRGFNGGYTF
>NA|TRBV10-3|NA|TRBJ2-2
TGTGCCATCAGTTCCCCCGGGGAGCTGTTTTTT
CAISSPGELFF
>NA|TRBV28|TRBD2|TRBJ2-3
TGTGCCAGCATCGGTAGCGGGAGCCCAGATACGCAGTATTTT
CASIGSGSPDTQYF
>NA|TRBV7-3|TRBD1|TRBJ2-5
TGTGCCAGCAGCGGCGGACAGGGGCCCGCCGGTATCCAGTACTTC
CASSGGQGPAGIQYF
>NA|TRBV7-3|NA|TRBJ1-1
TGTGCCAGCAGCGTACAGGGGAACACTGAAGCTTTCTTT
CASSVQGNTEAFF
>NA|TRBV5-4|NA|TRBJ1-6
TGTGCCAGCAGAACCCCAGGAGGGAATTCACCCCTCCACTTT
CASRTPGGNSPLHF
>NA|TRBV6-5|NA|TRBJ2-1
TGTGCCAGCAGTTACCGGGGCGCGGGGTGGGATGAGCAGTTCTTC
CASSYRGAGWDEQFF
>many|TRBV6-5|TRBD2|TRBJ2-1
TGTGCCAGCCTAGGTAGGGAGGGCCATAATGAGCAGTTCTTC
CASLGREGHNEQFF
>once|TRBV29-1|TRBD1|TRBJ1-1
TGCAGCGTTGACGGATTAGGGACAGGGAGGATCAAGGCTTTCTTT
CSVDGLGTGRIKAFF
>few|TRBV2|NA|TRBJ1-5
TGTGCCAGCAGTGGGGGACACTATAGCAATCAGCCCCAGCATTTT
CASSGGHYSNQPQHF
>NA|TRBV7-8|NA|TRBJ2-1
TGTGCCAGCAGACAGAAACGGTGGCGGGGGCAATACAATGAGCAGTTCTTC
CASRQKRWRGQYNEQFF
>NA|TRBV18|NA|TRBJ2-3
TGTGCCAGCTCACCACCGTGGGATAATACGCAGTATTTT
CASSPPWDNTQYF
>NA|TRBV10-2|NA|TRBJ1-6
TGCGCCAGCATCCCCGGGGTTAATTCACCCCTCCACTTT
CASIPGVNSPLHF
>NA|TRBV19|NA|TRBJ1-2
TGTGCCAGTAGTCGTTCAGGGACGATAAACTATGGCTACACCTTC
CASSRSGTINYGYTF
>NA|TRBV19|NA|TRBJ2-3
TGTGCCAGTAGTATAGGCCCCCTAGGATTTAGCACAGATACGCAGTATTTT
CASSIGPLGFSTDTQYF